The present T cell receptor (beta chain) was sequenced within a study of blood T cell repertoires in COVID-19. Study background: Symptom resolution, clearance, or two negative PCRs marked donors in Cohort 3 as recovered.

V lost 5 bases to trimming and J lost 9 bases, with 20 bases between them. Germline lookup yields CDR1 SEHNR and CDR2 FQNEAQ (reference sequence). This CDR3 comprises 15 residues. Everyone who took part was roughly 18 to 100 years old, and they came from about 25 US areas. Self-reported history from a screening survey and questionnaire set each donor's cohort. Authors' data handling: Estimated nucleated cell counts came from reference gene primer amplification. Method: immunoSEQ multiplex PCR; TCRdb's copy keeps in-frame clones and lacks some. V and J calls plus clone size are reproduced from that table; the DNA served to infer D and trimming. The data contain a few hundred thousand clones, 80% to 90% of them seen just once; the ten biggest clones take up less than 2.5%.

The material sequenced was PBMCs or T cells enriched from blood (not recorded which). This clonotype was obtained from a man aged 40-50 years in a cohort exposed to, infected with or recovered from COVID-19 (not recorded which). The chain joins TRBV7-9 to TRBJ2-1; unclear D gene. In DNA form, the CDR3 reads TGTGCCAGCAGCCCACACAGCTCGGTGGGTCCTGAGCAGTTCTTC. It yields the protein CASSPHSSVGPEQFF.